These 20 T cell receptor beta chains originate from one sample sequenced in a study of shared clonotypes between healthy human individuals. Only in-frame clones appear in the TCRdb table, and some are missing; sequencing was by immunoSEQ multiplex PCR. The data show about 380,000 clones, with 95% to 97% seen just once and 0.32% held by the top ten. Material for sequencing was memory CD8+ T cells sorted from blood. Subset described: CD45RO+ cells pooled with CCR7-negative TemRA cells. Source of these receptors: a young man in good health.

The V and J genes are TRBV5-6 and TRBJ1-1; the D is unclear. The length of the CDR3 is 14 residues. The ends were cut back, 2 bases at V and 0 bases at J, with 8 bases in the middle. Germline values: CDR1 SGHDT, CDR2 YYEEEE. CDR3 loop: CASSFYRVNTEAFF. The CDR3, as DNA: TGTGCCAGCAGCTTTTATCGGGTGAACACTGAAGCTTTCTTT.

The chain's CDR3 is CASKAEDTGELFF. The CDR3 DNA is TGTGCCAGCAAGGCAGAAGACACCGGGGAGCTGTTTTTT. The rearrangement uses TRBV2 and TRBJ2-2; D remains unclear. Trimming pared 7 bases from V and 3 bases from J, leaving 9 bases between. Germline loops: CDR1 SNHLY, CDR2 FYNNEI. The CDR3 totals 13 residues.

This clone was found once. The chain couples TRBV7-9 to TRBJ2-7, with D hard to call. V lost 5 bases, J lost 3 bases, and 11 bases lay in between. In germline, CDR1 is SEHNR, CDR2 FQNEAQ (reference sequence). The CDR3 extends over 13 amino acids. The CDR3: CASSPEENYEQYF. Written as DNA, the CDR3 is TGTGCCAGCAGCCCCGAGGAGAACTACGAGCAGTACTTC.

This rearrangement joins TRBV4-1 to TRBJ2-2; TRBD2 matches at 7 bases. This CDR3 is built from 21 residues. In germline, CDR1 is MGHRA, CDR2 YSYEKL. The trim removed 1 base at V and 1 base at J, leaving 18 bases unmatched. CDR3: CASSQVPLGLRGVRNTGELFF. The CDR3 DNA follows: TGCGCCAGCAGCCAAGTACCGCTAGGACTCCGGGGGGTTCGGAACACCGGGGAGCTGTTTTTT.

The rearrangement uses TRBV21-1 and TRBJ2-2; the table's D call, TRBD1, was not checked against the DNA. TRBV21-1 is given as a pseudogene. The CDR3 has 12 amino acids. The CDR3 coding sequence is TGTGCCAGCAGCAACAGGGCTGGGGAGCTGTTTTTT. Its protein is CASSNRAGELFF.

This chain links TRBV6-1 with TRBJ2-3; D perhaps matches TRBD2 (5 bases). V was cut by 11 bases and J by 0 bases, with 12 bases left in between. This CDR3 region has 13 residues. CDR1 and CDR2 from the germline V gene are MNHNS and SASEGT. The CDR3 sequence: CASRTGSTDTQYF. CDR3 DNA: TGTGCCTCAAGGACGGGGAGCACAGATACGCAGTATTTT.

The CDR3 DNA is TGCACCAGCAGCCACCCAGACAGGGCGACCACTGAAGCTTTCTTT. This codes for CTSSHPDRATTEAFF. The gene calls are TRBV1 and TRBJ1-1; TRBD1, the table's D call, was not compared with the DNA. TRBV1 constitutes a pseudogene. This CDR3 has 15 amino acids.

The chain is built from TRBV19 and TRBJ2-3; D may be TRBD2 (5 bases). Trimming left V 1 base short and J 2 bases short, with 10 bases between. The germline V gene has CDR1 LNHDA and CDR2 SQIVND (reference sequence). The CDR3 is 15 amino acids. CDR3 residues: CASSIGGYITDTQYF. The CDR3 region has the DNA TGTGCCAGTAGTATAGGCGGGTATATCACAGATACGCAGTATTTT.

In its sample, this clone was seen once. The V and J genes are TRBV6-5 and TRBJ2-7, with TRBD1 matching 8 bases. J gave up 0 bases and V 0 bases, and 4 bases lay outside the gene matches. The CDR3 has 16 amino acids. Germline loops: CDR1 MNHEY, CDR2 SVGAGI. The CDR3 is CASSYSLGTGSYEQYF. In nucleotides, the CDR3 is TGTGCCAGCAGTTACTCCCTCGGGACAGGCTCCTACGAGCAGTACTTC.

The chain has TRBV19 and TRBJ2-7; 9 nucleotides match TRBD1. CDR1 is LNHDA, CDR2 SQIVND, per germline (reference sequence). Trimming removed 3 bases from V and 4 bases from J; junction bases left unmatched: 4. The CDR3 spans 14 residues. In nucleotides, the CDR3 is TGTGCCAGTAGTATGTCGGACAGGGGTTACGAGCAGTACTTC. This sequence encodes CASSMSDRGYEQYF.

J is TRBJ2-3 and V is TRBV28; D ambiguous. Deletions cut 6 bases from V and 6 bases from J, with 10 bases between. This CDR3 is 12 amino acids long. Germline CDR1 reads MDHEN; CDR2 reads SYDVKM. The CDR3: CASRQKGDTQYF. CDR3 DNA: TGTGCCAGCAGACAAAAAGGGGATACGCAGTATTTT.

The chain joins TRBV28 to TRBJ1-3, with 11 bases that match TRBD1. With V trimmed by 6 bases and J by 2 bases, 0 bases remained unmatched. In germline, CDR1 is MDHEN, CDR2 SYDVKM. This CDR3 is built from 14 residues. The DNA for the CDR3 is TGTGCCAGCAGGGGACAGGGGGCTGGAAACACCATATATTTT. Its translation is CASRGQGAGNTIYF.

This chain uses TRBV7-2 with TRBJ2-1, with D possibly TRBD2 on 6 matching bases. Per germline, CDR1 SGHTA and CDR2 FQGNSA. The CDR3 covers 15 residues. Between the trimmed V and J ends, which lost 1 base and 3 bases, there was a span of 10 bases. The CDR3 is CASSLVGTFYNEQFF. As DNA, the CDR3 is TGTGCCAGCAGCTTAGTCGGGACTTTCTACAATGAGCAGTTCTTC.

This clone was detected once. This chain uses TRBV12-5 with TRBJ2-5, with a possible D match to TRBD1 (5 bases). The CDR3 is 14 amino acids. The V and J ends lost 0 bases and 2 bases respectively, with 7 bases between them. Germline loops: CDR1 LGHNT, CDR2 FRNRAP. In DNA form, the CDR3 reads TGTGCTAGTGGTTTGGTACGGACACAAGAGACCCAGTACTTC. The encoded protein is CASGLVRTQETQYF. The variable domain in full, completed from reference TRBV12-5 and TRBJ2-5, reads DARVTQTPRHKVTEMGQEVTMRCQPILGHNTVFWYRQTMMQGLELLAYFRNRAPLDDSGMPKDRFSAEMPDATLATLKIQPSEPRDSAVYFCASGLVRTQETQYFGPGTRLLVL.

CDR3 region: CAISLTGTHQPQHF. Here the CDR3 DNA reads TGTGCCATTTCCCTTACAGGGACCCATCAGCCCCAGCATTTT. V and J are TRBV28 and TRBJ1-5, with D tentatively TRBD1 (6 bases). This CDR3 has 14 residues. The germline gives CDR1 MDHEN, CDR2 SYDVKM. V gave up 10 bases and J gave up 5 bases, with 18 bases separating them.

This sequence joins TRBV4-1 and TRBJ2-5; 7 bases are shared with TRBD2. The V and J ends lost 2 bases and 3 bases, in that order; junction bases with no gene match: 9. The CDR3 covers 16 residues. Germline lookup yields CDR1 MGHRA and CDR2 YSYEKL. CDR3 DNA: TGCGCCAGCAGCCAATTGGCTGGGGGAGGGGAAGAGACCCAGTACTTC. It translates to CASSQLAGGGEETQYF.

This clone was counted a single time. V usage is TRBV30 and J usage is TRBJ2-1; tentative D call: TRBD1 (6 bases). This CDR3 is built from 14 residues. CDR1 and CDR2 (germline): GTSNPN, SVGIG (reference sequence). Trimming took off 4 bases at V and 0 bases at J, with 10 bases between the two ends. The CDR3 protein is CAWTTGSSYNEQFF. The CDR3 coding sequence is TGTGCCTGGACCACAGGGAGCTCCTACAATGAGCAGTTCTTC.

The chain couples TRBV11-2 to TRBJ2-2; D uncertain. Germline values: CDR1 SGHAT, CDR2 FQNNGV. V was shortened by 4 bases and J by 1 base, with 7 bases between the two germline ends. There are 14 residues in the CDR3. For the CDR3, the DNA is TGTGCCAGCAGCTCCCGACAGAACACCGGGGAGCTGTTTTTT. It encodes CASSSRQNTGELFF.

CDR3 bases: TGCGCCAGCAGTCAATCGATGGGACCCCCTTACGAGCAGTACTTC. Its translation: CASSQSMGPPYEQYF. This chain joins TRBV23-1 and TRBJ2-7, with D tentatively TRBD1 or TRBD2 (5 bases each). TRBV23-1 is sorted into the ORF group, with uncertain function. V was cut by 0 bases and J by 4 bases, with 13 bases left in between. The CDR3 extends over 15 amino acids.

J is TRBJ2-5 and V is TRBV5-1, with 7 bases identical to TRBD2. The J call may be wrong; the DNA end is better matched by TRBJ2-7. CDR1 is SGHRS, CDR2 YFSETQ, per germline. The CDR3 runs to 16 residues. The CDR3 loop reads CASSSTGAGSGYEQYF. The CDR3 region has the DNA TGCGCCAGCAGCTCGACCGGAGCGGGATCGGGCTACGAGCAGTACTTC.